This TCR beta chain is drawn from a study of T cells in Graves' hyperthyroidism and ophthalmopathy (dated by TCRdb to between 2018 and 2021). Background on the whole study: Peripheral blood was collected at initial diagnosis, before any treatment. A discovery cohort of around 98 patients, 43 with Graves' ophthalmopathy and 55 to 60 with stable Graves' hyperthyroidism, was used to find distinguishing TCR V-J signatures. An independent validation cohort of some 18 hyperthyroidism patients and approximately 17 patients who later progressed to ophthalmopathy tested prospective prediction of ophthalmopathy. The 100 or so discovery patients were randomly split 7:3 into training and test sets. In addition, the study compared T-cell repertoires in thyroid tissue and in blood from a handful of Graves' hyperthyroidism patients. Following sampling, methimazole starting at 30 mg daily was given to hyperthyroidism patients, and high-dose intravenous methylprednisolone was given to ophthalmopathy patients. According to the paper, TCR Vbeta CDR3 sequencing was carried out on some 140 peripheral blood samples, which came from approximately 43 ophthalmopathy, around 75 hyperthyroidism and roughly 17 progressor patients.

In the ophthalmopathy patients, disease was moderately to severely active, with a Clinical Activity Score of 3 or more, a NOSPECS grade of 4 or more, and a duration of less than 3 months. The study excluded patients with uncontrolled infections, other autoimmune diseases, pregnancy or lactation. Diagnoses relied on clinical symptoms, serum thyroxine and TRAb, thyroid ultrasound and orbital computed tomography. Ficoll-Paque density gradient centrifugation was used to isolate PBMCs from under 11 ml of fresh peripheral blood. Total RNA was extracted using Trizol reagent, and RNA quality was assessed on an Agilent 2100 Bioanalyzer. V lost 6 bases and J lost 3 bases; the stretch between them is 8 bases long. Including the terminal cysteine and phenylalanine, the CDR3 comprises 11 residues. Of the read, only the CDR3 DNA is kept; its 33 bases are in frame from base 1. Looking up the germline V gene (reference sequence) yields CDR1 DFQATT and CDR2 SNEGSKA.

The paper as a whole reports these results and caveats: Ophthalmopathy was separated from stable hyperthyroidism by a 13 V-J signature model, with 85% to 90% sensitivity and approximately 84% specificity obtained in cross-validation and 80%/75% obtained in testing. Sample size was not statistically predetermined, and blinding of investigators to group allocation was not performed. Blood samples also contained most of the expanded thyroid clonotypes (frequency above 0.001), which suggests that blood repertoires may reflect thyroid immune responses. In validation, the model predicted progression to ophthalmopathy with around 71% sensitivity and 72% to 85% specificity, a median of 6.5 months before onset.

TCR beta CDR3 regions were amplified from RNA transcripts. A first-round RT-PCR of the TCR CDR3 used the HTBI primer set with the Qiagen OneStep RT-PCR kit. Libraries were constructed in a second round of multiplex PCR, after which size selection and purification were performed. The libraries were sequenced on an Illumina HiSeq2000 using paired-end 100 bp reads. The authors' pipeline ran thus. SOAPnuke was used to process the raw data, removing reads that contained adapters or uncalled bases, had a mean Phred below 15, or lacked an exact match to the constant primer or identifier. High-quality paired reads were merged using COPE v1.2.5, and each unique nucleotide sequence was defined as a clonotype. MiTCR v1.1 was used to align the clonotypes against IMGT TRBV, TRBD and TRBJ reference segments. Only V-J combinations with frequency above 0.0001, covering 99% to 99.2% of repertoires, were analysed. A TCS score was defined as the ratio of F50 (clonal expansion) to E x V (chaos), with BLOSUM62-based TCRdist applied between CDR3 peptides within each V-J. Welch's t-statistics and random forest reduced approximately 520 V-J features to 10 to 15, which were used in a naive Bayes classifier (R e1071). TCRdb applied fastp at Q25 and MiXCR to the public reads, then kept only in-frame beta chains. Rows with a matching CDR3 protein are joined into one entry that keeps the most common DNA and genes. The V and J calls come from TCRdb's annotation, not from the publication. This sample is represented by fewer than 450,000 distinct CDR3 sequences; 11% to 15% of them were singletons. Jointly, the top ten make up around 28% of the sample.

In the case of this clonotype: Its antigen is currently not known. Per-nucleotide qualities are absent, and no much larger clonotype sits a single base away.

The source is a man in his fifties with Graves' ophthalmopathy. This receptor chain uses TRBV20-1 and TRBJ1-2; the D gene is unclear. Sequenced input: blood. The sequenced DNA is TGCAGTGCCGCCGGTGACTATGGCTACACCTTC. This translates into CSAAGDYGYTF.